This TCR beta chain was obtained from a study of T cell clonality in common variable immunodeficiency. Findings of the study overall: CVID subjects showed higher TCRbeta clonality than healthy controls. Shared TCRbeta clones were fewer between CVID subjects than controls. In common variable immunodeficiency, TCR beta chains reportedly carried fewer deletions and N-nucleotide insertions.

The table came from immunoSEQ multiplex PCR; TCRdb's copy has only in-frame clones and leaves some out. The sample yields some 45,000 clones, without any singletons. Caucasian heritage predominated among both patients and controls. This clone has at least ten counts. What it binds is not known. The read ends 3 residues before the CDR3 terminus; that terminus is restored from the germline J gene. This CDR3 is built from 14 residues. The germline V gene has CDR1 MNHNS and CDR2 SASEGT. Source material: peripheral blood mononuclear cells. The chain links TRBV6-1 to TRBJ1-2; D not certain. This clonotype originated in a person between 18 and 70 years old in good health. Incomplete CDR3 DNA: TGTGCCAGCAGTGAAGAACGTAGGGTTGGCGGC. This sequence encodes CASSEERRVGG. From start to end, the CDR3 is CASSEERRVGGYTF.